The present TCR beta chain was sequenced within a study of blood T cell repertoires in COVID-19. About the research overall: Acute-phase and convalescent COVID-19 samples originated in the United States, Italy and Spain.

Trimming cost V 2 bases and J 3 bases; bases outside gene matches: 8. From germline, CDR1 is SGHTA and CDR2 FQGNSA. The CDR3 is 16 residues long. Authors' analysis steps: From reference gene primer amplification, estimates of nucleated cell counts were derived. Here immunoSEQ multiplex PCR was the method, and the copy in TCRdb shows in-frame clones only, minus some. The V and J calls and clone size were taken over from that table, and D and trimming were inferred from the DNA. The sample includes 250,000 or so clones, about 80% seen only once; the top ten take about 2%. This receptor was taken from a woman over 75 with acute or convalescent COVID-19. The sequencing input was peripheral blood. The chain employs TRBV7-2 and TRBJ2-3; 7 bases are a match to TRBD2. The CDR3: CASSLRGLAGTDTQYF. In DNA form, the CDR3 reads TGTGCCAGCAGCTTAAGGGGATTAGCGGGTACAGATACGCAGTATTTT.